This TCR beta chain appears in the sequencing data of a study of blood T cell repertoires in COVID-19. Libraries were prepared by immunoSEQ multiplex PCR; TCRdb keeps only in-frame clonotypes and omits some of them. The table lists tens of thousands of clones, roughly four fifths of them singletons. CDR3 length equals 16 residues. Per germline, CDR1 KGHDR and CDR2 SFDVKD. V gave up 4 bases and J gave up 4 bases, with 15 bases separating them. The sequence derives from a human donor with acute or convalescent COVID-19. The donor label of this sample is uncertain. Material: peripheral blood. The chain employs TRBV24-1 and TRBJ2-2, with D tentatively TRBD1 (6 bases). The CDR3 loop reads CATSELPGHSTGELFF. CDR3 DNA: TGTGCCACCAGTGAACTTCCGGGACACAGCACCGGGGAGCTGTTTTTT.